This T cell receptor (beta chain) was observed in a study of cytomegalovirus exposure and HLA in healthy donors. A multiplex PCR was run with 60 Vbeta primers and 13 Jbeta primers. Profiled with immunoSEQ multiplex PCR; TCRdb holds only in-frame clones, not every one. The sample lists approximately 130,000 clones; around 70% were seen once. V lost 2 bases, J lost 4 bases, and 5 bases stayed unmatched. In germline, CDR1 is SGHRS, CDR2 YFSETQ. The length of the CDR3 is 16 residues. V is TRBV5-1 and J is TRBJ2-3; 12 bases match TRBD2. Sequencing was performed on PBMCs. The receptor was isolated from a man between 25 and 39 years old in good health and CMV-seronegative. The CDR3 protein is CASSFSASGGADTQYF. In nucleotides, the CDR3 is TGCGCCAGCAGCTTCTCGGCTAGCGGGGGGGCAGATACGCAGTATTTT.